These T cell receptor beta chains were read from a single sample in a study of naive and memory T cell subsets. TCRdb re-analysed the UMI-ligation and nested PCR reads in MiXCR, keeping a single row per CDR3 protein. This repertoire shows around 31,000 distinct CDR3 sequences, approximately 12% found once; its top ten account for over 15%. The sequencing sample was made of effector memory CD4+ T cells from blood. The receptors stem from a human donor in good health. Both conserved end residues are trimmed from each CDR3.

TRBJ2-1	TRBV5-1	ASSSRGDEQF
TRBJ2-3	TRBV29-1	SVITLDIGTDTQY
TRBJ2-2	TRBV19	ASQQGWDTGELF
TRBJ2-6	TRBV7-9	ASSLGSGTPANVLT
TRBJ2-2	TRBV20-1	SARNQLKGGTGELF
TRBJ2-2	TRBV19	ASRKQGATGELF
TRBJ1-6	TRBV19	ASRQVDNSPLH
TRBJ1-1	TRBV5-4	ASSLIPGRLLSTEAF
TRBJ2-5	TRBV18	ASSFGQKETQY
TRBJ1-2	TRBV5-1	ASSSDRANYGYT
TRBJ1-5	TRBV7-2	ASSHDRGGQPQH
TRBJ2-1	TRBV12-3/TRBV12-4	ASSLIPGTSNEQF
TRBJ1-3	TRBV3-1	ASSRSPRTERSFFSGNTIY
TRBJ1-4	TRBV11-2	ASSLSEGQFATNEKLF
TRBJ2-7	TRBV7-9	ASSLEGLSSYEQY
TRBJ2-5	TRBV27	ASSRRGGQETQY
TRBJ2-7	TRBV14	ASSQGYGGREQY
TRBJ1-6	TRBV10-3	AIRADRASSPLH
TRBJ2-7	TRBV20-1	SAFSDSYEQY
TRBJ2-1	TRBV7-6	ASSPDRAREQF
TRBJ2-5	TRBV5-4	ASSLASTGQETQY
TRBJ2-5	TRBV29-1	SVVGQGNQETQY
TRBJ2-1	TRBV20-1	SARAFDGGGNEQF
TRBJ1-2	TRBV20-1	STGTGLGSSYT
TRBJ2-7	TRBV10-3	AISQAREQY
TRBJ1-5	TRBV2	ASRSDRVANQPQH
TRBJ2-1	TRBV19	ASSIAPATRTVGSYNEQF
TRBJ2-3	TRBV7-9	ASSLGWTSGSTDTQY
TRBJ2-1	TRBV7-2	ASSLRGSSVNEQF
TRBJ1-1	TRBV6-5	ASRGQGRNTEAF
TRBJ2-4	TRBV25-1	ASSEVPEKGERLNIQY
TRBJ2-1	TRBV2	ASSAAGLNEQF
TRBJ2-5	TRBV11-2	ASSLGGSETQY
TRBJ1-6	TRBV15	ATSSSPSGAGSGSPLH
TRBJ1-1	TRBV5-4	ASSSGQGSNTEAF
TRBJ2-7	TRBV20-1	SASGGAGVDEQY
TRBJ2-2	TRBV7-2	ASRPTLDKSPGELF
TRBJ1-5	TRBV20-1	SAYPRGPRNQPQH
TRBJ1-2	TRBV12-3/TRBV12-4	ASRSGGGGYT
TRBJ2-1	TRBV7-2	ASSPRPDNEQF
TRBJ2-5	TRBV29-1	SVSNPRGPQETQY
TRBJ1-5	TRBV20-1	SASDSNQPQH
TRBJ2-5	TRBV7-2	ASNQRLGLQH
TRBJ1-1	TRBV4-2	ASSREGQAEAF
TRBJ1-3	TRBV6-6	ASSYPQGTGNTIY
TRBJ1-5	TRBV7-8	ASSLSRTTNQPQH
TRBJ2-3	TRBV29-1	SVEGGTKTTDTQY
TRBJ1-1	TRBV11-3	ASSLVGEAF
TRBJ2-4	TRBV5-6	ASSLAPMGRGNPVPKNIQY
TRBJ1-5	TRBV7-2	ASSLADGGNQPQH
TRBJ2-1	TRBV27	ASSLRGTSGLNEQF
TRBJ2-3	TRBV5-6	ASSFGGISITDTQY
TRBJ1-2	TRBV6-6	ASSYSARGRNYGYT
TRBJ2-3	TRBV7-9	ASSSGDYTDTQY
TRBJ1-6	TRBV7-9	ASSPGDRKNSPLH